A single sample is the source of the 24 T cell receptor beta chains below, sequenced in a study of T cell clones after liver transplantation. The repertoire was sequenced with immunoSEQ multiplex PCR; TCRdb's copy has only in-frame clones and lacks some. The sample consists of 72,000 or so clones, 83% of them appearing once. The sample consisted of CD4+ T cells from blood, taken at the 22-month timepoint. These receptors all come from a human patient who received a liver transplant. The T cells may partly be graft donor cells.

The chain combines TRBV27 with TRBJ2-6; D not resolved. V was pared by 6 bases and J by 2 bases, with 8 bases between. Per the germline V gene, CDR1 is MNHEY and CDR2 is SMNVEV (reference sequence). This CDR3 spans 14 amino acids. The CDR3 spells CASRGMAGANVLTF. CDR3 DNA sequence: TGTGCCAGCAGGGGTATGGCTGGGGCCAACGTCCTGACTTTC.

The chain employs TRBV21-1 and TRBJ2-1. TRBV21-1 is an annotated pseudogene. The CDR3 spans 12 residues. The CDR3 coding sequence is TGTGCCAGCAGCAAATCGAAACATGAGCAGTTCTTC. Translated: CASSKSKHEQFF.

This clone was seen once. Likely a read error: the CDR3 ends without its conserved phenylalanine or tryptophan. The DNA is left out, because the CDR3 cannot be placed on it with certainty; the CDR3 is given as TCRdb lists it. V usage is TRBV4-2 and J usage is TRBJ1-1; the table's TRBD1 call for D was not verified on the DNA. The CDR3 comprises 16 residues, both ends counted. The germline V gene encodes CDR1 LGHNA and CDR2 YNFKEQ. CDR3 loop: CASSQDQTVGTGESSC.

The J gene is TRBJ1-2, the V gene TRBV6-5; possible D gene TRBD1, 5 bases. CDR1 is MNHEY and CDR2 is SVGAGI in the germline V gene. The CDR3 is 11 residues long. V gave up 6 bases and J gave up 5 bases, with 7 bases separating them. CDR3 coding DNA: TGTGCCAGCAGCCAGGGTTATGGCTACACCTTC. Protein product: CASSQGYGYTF.

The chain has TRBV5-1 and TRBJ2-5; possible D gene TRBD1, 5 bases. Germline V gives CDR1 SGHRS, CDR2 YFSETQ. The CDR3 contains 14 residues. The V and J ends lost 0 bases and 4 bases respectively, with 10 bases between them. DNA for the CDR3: TGCGCCAGCAGCTTGGATTGGGGCGGAGAGACCCAGTACTTC. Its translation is CASSLDWGGETQYF. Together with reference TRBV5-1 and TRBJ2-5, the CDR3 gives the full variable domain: KAGVTQTPRYLIKTRGQQVTLSCSPISGHRSVSWYQQTPGQGLQFLFEYFSETQRNKGNFPGRFSGRQFSNSRSEMNVSTLELGDSALYLCASSLDWGGETQYFGPGTRLLVL.

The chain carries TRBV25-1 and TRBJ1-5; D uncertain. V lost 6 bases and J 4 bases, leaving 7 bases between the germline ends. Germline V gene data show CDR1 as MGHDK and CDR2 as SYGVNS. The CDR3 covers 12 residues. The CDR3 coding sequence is TGTGCCAGCAGCGGTGTTAATCAGCCCCAGCATTTT. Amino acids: CASSGVNQPQHF.

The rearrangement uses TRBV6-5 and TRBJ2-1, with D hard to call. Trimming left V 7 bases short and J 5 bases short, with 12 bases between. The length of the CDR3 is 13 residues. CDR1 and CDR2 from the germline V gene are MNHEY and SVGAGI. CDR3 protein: CASTAHWDNEQFF. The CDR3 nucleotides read TGTGCCAGCACCGCCCACTGGGACAATGAGCAGTTCTTC.

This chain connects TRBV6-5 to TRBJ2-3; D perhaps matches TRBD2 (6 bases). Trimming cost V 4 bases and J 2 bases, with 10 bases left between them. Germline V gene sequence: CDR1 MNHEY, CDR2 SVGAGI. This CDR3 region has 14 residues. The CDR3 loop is CASSSGTFTDTQYF. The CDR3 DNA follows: TGTGCCAGCAGTTCTGGGACTTTCACAGATACGCAGTATTTT.

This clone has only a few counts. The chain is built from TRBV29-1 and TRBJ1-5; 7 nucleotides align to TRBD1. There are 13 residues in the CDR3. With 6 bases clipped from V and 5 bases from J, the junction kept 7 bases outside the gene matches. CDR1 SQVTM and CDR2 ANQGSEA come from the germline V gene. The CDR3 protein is CSVQTGTHQPQHF. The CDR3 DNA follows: TGCAGCGTACAGACAGGGACCCATCAGCCCCAGCATTTT. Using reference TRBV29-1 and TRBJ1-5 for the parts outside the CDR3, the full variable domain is SAVISQKPSRDICQRGTSLTIQCQVDSQVTMMFWYRQQPGQSLTLIATANQGSEATYESGFVIDKFPISRPNLTFSTLTVSNMSPEDSSIYLCSVQTGTHQPQHFGDGTRLSIL.

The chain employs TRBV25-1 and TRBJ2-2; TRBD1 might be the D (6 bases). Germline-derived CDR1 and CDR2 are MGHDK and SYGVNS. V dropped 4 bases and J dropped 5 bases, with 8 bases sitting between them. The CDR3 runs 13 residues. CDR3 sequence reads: CASSGQVTGELFF. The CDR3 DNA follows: TGTGCCAGCAGTGGACAGGTTACCGGGGAGCTGTTTTTT.

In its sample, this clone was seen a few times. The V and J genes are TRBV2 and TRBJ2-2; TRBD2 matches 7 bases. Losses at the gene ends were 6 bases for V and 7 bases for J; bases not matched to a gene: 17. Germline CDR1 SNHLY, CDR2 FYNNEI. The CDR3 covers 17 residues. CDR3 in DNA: TGTGCCAGCAGGTCGCGGCCTAGCGGCCTCGGTGGCGGGGAGCTGTTTTTT. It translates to CASRSRPSGLGGGELFF.

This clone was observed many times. The CDR3 sequence is CASSLATDYNYGYTF. The CDR3 DNA sequence: TGTGCCAGCAGCTTGGCTACAGATTATAACTATGGCTACACCTTC. The chain employs TRBV5-4 and TRBJ1-2; D unresolved. The CDR3 runs to 15 residues. The V gene's germline CDR1 is SGHNT and CDR2 YYREEE (reference sequence). Trimming took 0 bases from V and 1 from J, leaving 10 bases between them. The full variable domain, with the rest looked up from reference TRBV5-4 and TRBJ1-2, is ETGVTQSPTHLIKTRGQQVTLRCSSQSGHNTVSWYQQALGQGPQFIFQYYREEENGRGNFPPRFSGLQFPNYSSELNVNALELDDSALYLCASSLATDYNYGYTFGSGTRLTVV.

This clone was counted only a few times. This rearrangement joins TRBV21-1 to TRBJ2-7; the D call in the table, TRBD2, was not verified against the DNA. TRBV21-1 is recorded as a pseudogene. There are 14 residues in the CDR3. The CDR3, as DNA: TGTGCCAGCAGGCGGTCTATCAGCTCCTACGAGCAGTACTTC. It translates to CASRRSISSYEQYF.

The CDR3: CAWSTAADTQYF. CDR3 DNA: TGTGCCTGGAGCACCGCAGCAGATACGCAGTATTTT. The rearrangement uses TRBV30 and TRBJ2-3, with D unresolved. Per the germline V gene, CDR1 is GTSNPN and CDR2 is SVGIG (reference sequence). This CDR3 has 12 amino acids. Trimming cost V 3 bases and J 4 bases, with 8 bases left between them. The variable domain in full, completed from reference TRBV30 and TRBJ2-3, reads SQTIHQWPATLVQPVGSPLSLECTVEGTSNPNLYWYRQAAGRGLQLLFYSVGIGQISSEVPQNLSASRPQDRQFILSSKKLLLSDSGFYLCAWSTAADTQYFGPGTRLTVL.

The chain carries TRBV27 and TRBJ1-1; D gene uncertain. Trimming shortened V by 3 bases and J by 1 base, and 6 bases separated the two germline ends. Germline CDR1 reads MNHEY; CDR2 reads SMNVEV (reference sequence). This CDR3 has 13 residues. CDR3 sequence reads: CASSLYPNTEAFF. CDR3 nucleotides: TGTGCCAGCAGTTTGTACCCGAACACTGAAGCTTTCTTT.

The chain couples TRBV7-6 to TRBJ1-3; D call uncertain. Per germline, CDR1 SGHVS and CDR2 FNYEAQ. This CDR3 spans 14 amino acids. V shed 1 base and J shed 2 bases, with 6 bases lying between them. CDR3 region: CASSLGPAGNTIYF. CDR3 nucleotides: TGTGCCAGCAGCTTAGGGCCAGCTGGAAACACCATATATTTT.

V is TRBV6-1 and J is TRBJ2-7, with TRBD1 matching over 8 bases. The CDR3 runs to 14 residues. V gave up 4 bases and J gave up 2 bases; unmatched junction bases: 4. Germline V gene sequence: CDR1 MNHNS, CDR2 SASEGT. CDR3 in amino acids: CASSGRTGTYEQYF. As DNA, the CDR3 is TGTGCCAGCAGTGGCCGGACAGGGACCTACGAGCAGTACTTC.

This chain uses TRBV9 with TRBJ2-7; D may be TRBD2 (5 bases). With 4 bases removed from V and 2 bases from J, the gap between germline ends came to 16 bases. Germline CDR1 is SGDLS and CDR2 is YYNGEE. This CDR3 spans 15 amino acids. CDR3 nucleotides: TGTGCCAGCAGCCTTTCGCCTAGCTGGACCTACGAGCAGTACTTC. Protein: CASSLSPSWTYEQYF.

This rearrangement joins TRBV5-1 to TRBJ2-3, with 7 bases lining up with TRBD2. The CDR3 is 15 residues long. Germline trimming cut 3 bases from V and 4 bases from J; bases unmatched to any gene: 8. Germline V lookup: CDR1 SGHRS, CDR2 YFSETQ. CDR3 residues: CASSWREPSADTQYF. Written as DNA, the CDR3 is TGCGCCAGCAGCTGGCGGGAGCCTTCGGCAGATACGCAGTATTTT.

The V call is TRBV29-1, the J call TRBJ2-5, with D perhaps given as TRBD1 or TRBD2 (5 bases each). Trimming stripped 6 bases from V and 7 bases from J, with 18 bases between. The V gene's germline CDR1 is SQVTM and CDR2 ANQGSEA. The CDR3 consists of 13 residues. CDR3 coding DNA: TGCAGCGTCCTGGGGGACGCCGGTAGGACCCAGTACTTC. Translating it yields CSVLGDAGRTQYF.

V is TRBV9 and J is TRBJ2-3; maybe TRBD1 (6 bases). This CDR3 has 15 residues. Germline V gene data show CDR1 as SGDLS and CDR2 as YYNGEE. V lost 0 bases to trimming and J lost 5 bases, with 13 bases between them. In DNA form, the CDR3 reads TGTGCCAGCAGCGTAGTTTCAACAGGGAGAGATACGCAGTATTTT. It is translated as CASSVVSTGRDTQYF.

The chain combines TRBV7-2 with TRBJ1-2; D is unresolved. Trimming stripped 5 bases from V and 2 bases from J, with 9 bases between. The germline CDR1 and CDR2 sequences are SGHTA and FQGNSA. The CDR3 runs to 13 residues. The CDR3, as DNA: TGTGCCAGCAGCGTAACAGAGAACTATGGCTACACCTTC. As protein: CASSVTENYGYTF. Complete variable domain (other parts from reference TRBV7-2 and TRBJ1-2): GAGVSQSPSNKVTEKGKDVELRCDPISGHTALYWYRQSLGQGLEFLIYFQGNSAPDKSGLPSDRFSAERTGGSVSTLTIQRTQQEDSAVYLCASSVTENYGYTFGSGTRLTVV.

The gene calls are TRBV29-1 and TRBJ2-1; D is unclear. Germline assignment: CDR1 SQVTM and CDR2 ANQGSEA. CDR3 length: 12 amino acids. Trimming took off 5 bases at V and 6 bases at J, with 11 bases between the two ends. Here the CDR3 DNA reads TGCAGCGTTATTAGGCTGGGCAATGAGCAGTTCTTC. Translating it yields CSVIRLGNEQFF.

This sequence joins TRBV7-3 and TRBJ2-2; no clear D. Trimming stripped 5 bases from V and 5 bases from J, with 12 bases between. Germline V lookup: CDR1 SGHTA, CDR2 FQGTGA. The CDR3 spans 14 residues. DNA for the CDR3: TGTGCCAGCAGCCCCGAAGGGCAAACCGGGGAGCTGTTTTTT. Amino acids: CASSPEGQTGELFF.